These 10 T cell receptor beta chains originate from one sample sequenced in a study of cytomegalovirus exposure and HLA in healthy donors. Measured with immunoSEQ multiplex PCR; TCRdb has only the in-frame clones, and not every one. The data show 280,000 or so clones, roughly 90% seen once. Input material: PBMCs. Receptors were obtained from a woman aged 18 to 35 in good health and CMV-seronegative.

The chain couples TRBV19 to TRBJ2-1; 8 nucleotides line up with TRBD2. Unmatched junction bases numbered 7, after V lost 6 bases and J lost 9 bases. Germline V CDR1 and CDR2: LNHDA, SQIVND (reference sequence). The CDR3 has 13 amino acids. CDR3 DNA: TGTGCCAGTAGCTTTAGCGGGAAGTTTGAGCAGTTCTTC. Protein: CASSFSGKFEQFF.

This rearrangement joins TRBV27 to TRBJ1-1; D gene ambiguous. This CDR3 has 16 residues. Per germline, CDR1 MNHEY and CDR2 SMNVEV (reference sequence). Trimming stripped 0 bases from V and 4 bases from J, with 15 bases between. The DNA for the CDR3 is TGTGCCAGCAGTTTATCGAACATCCCCATGATCACTGAAGCTTTCTTT. This gives the protein CASSLSNIPMITEAFF.

A single count supports this clone. This sequence joins TRBV28 and TRBJ1-1, with TRBD1 as a possible D gene (6 bases). The CDR3 runs to 12 residues. From germline, CDR1 is MDHEN and CDR2 SYDVKM. The V and J ends lost 8 bases and 8 bases respectively, with 15 bases between them. CDR3 sequence: CASGGKGYEAFF. In DNA form, the CDR3 reads TGTGCCAGCGGGGGCAAGGGTTACGAAGCTTTCTTT.

The rearrangement joins TRBV28 to TRBJ2-7; D ambiguous. Trimming removed 2 bases from V and 0 bases from J, with 8 bases in between. The CDR3 spans 14 residues. Germline CDR1 MDHEN, CDR2 SYDVKM. DNA of the CDR3: TGTGCCAGCAGTTTAGGCCGTCCCTCCTACGAGCAGTACTTC. It specifies CASSLGRPSYEQYF.

The chain uses TRBV19 and TRBJ1-2; a possible D gene is TRBD1 (5 bases). This CDR3 is built from 15 residues. Germline CDR1 LNHDA, CDR2 SQIVND (reference sequence). V was shortened by 3 bases and J by 6 bases, with 17 bases between the two germline ends. In DNA form, the CDR3 reads TGTGCCAGTAGTATGCTTCAGGGCCAGGGCGATGGCTACACCTTC. This gives the protein CASSMLQGQGDGYTF.

The J gene is TRBJ2-3, the V gene TRBV7-2; D unclear. Trimming took 5 bases from V and 3 from J, leaving 9 bases between them. CDR1 and CDR2 from the germline V gene are SGHTA and FQGNSA. The CDR3 length is 13 residues. CDR3: CASSESRTDTQYF. CDR3 sequence (DNA): TGTGCCAGCAGCGAGTCGCGGACAGATACGCAGTATTTT.

CDR3 coding DNA: TGTGCCAGCAGCTTCGCGCGGAGCGGGGTCGCGAACACCGGGGAGCTGTTTTTT. Its protein product is CASSFARSGVANTGELFF. The chain couples TRBV7-8 to TRBJ2-2; 7 bases match TRBD2. CDR1 is SGHVS and CDR2 is FQNEAQ in the germline V gene. V was clipped by 3 bases and J by 0 bases; unmatched bases: 10. The CDR3 is 18 amino acids.

This clone showed up just a few times. CDR3 sequence reads: CATPPNSPLHF. CDR3 DNA sequence: TGTGCCACCCCTCCTAATTCACCCCTCCACTTT. The chain carries TRBV27 and TRBJ1-6; D unresolved. The CDR3 is 11 amino acids. Trimming took 10 bases from V and 6 from J, leaving 7 bases between them. Germline CDR1 is MNHEY and CDR2 is SMNVEV (reference sequence).

Comments on this clone: The junction departs from germline at one end; a sequencing error may be responsible. V usage is TRBV11-2 and J usage is TRBJ1-2; TRBD1 matches at 7 bases. CDR3 size: 10 residues. Per the germline V gene, CDR1 is SGHAT and CDR2 is FQNNGV. This chain's CDR3 is CASSADRAGF. In DNA form, the CDR3 reads TGTGCCAGCAGCGCAGACAGGGCCGGCTTC.

The chain carries TRBV27 and TRBJ1-1; D is possibly TRBD1 (5 bases). V was trimmed by 3 bases and J by 0 bases, leaving 17 bases between them. Germline V lookup: CDR1 MNHEY, CDR2 SMNVEV (reference sequence). There are 17 residues in the CDR3. CDR3 residues: CASSFFPPTQVNTEAFF. DNA of the CDR3: TGTGCCAGCAGTTTCTTTCCCCCTACACAGGTGAACACTGAAGCTTTCTTT.